A single T cell receptor beta chain is shown here with its context. The sample originates from a study of T cell changes during pregnancy in multiple sclerosis. Deletions cut 5 bases from V and 8 bases from J, with 15 bases between. Germline-derived CDR1 and CDR2 are SEHNR and FQNEAQ (reference sequence). The length of the CDR3 is 13 residues. The method was immunoSEQ multiplex PCR; TCRdb's version includes in-frame clones alone and lacks a portion of them. The sample has some 37,000 clones; 75% to 95% are singletons. The chain uses TRBV7-9 and TRBJ1-2; a weak D match, TRBD1 (6 bases). Sample: CD8+ T cells from peripheral blood mononuclear cells, taken after pregnancy. This TCR was recovered from a female donor with multiple sclerosis, enrolled in a pregnancy study. The CDR3 DNA reads as TGTGCCAGCAGCCCCGGGGGGCGAGAGGGCTACACCTTC. Amino acid sequence: CASSPGGREGYTF.